A selection of T cell receptor beta chains follows, all from one sample in a study of T cell repertoires in cytomegalovirus infection. TCRdb re-analysed the reads in MiXCR, keeping a single row per CDR3 protein. The sample records about 180,000 distinct CDR3 sequences, 13% to 15% being singletons. Sequenced input: PBMCs. The receptors here all came from a human donor in good health (CMV status not recorded). Some clones in this sample may be carry-over from other donors' samples. Each CDR3 is given with its conserved first and last residue. The D gene is left open where the match is weak. Only part of the rows carry a size: once, few, many, or a class if the clone is expanded.

clone size: few
J gene: TRBJ1-4
D gene: .
V gene: TRBV28
CDR3 protein: CASSLGGRLFF
CDR3 DNA: TGTGCCAGCAGTTTAGGGGGAAGACTGTTTTTT

clone size: many
J gene: TRBJ2-5
D gene: .
V gene: TRBV7-2
CDR3 protein: CASSLQTMQETQYF
CDR3 DNA: TGTGCCAGCAGCTTACAGACTATGCAAGAGACCCAGTACTTC

clone size: few
J gene: TRBJ2-7
D gene: .
V gene: TRBV20-1
CDR3 protein: CSARERGSGSYEQYF
CDR3 DNA: TGCAGTGCTAGAGAAAGAGGGAGTGGGTCCTACGAGCAGTACTTC

clone size: .
J gene: TRBJ2-2
D gene: TRBD1
V gene: TRBV10-1
CDR3 protein: CASRDRENGELFF
CDR3 DNA: TGCGCCAGCAGAGACAGGGAAAACGGGGAGCTGTTTTTT

clone size: many
J gene: TRBJ2-5
D gene: TRBD2
V gene: TRBV28
CDR3 protein: CASSAHTSGGETQYF
CDR3 DNA: TGTGCCAGCAGTGCACACACTAGCGGGGGAGAGACCCAGTACTTC

clone size: many
J gene: TRBJ2-5
D gene: TRBD2
V gene: TRBV7-9
CDR3 protein: CASSSTSGGAETQYF
CDR3 DNA: TGTGCCAGCAGCTCGACTAGCGGGGGAGCGGAGACCCAGTACTTC

clone size: many
J gene: TRBJ1-4
D gene: .
V gene: TRBV5-5
CDR3 protein: CASSLGQNEKLFF
CDR3 DNA: TGTGCCAGCAGCTTGGGACAGAATGAAAAACTGTTTTTT

clone size: many
J gene: TRBJ2-1
D gene: .
V gene: TRBV7-2
CDR3 protein: CASSPQVGSYNEQFF
CDR3 DNA: TGTGCCAGCAGCCCCCAGGTGGGATCCTACAATGAGCAGTTCTTC

clone size: many
J gene: TRBJ1-3
D gene: .
V gene: TRBV7-9
CDR3 protein: CATGGPGPRDTIYF
CDR3 DNA: TGTGCCACGGGGGGGCCGGGACCACGGGACACCATATATTTT

clone size: few
J gene: TRBJ1-6
D gene: .
V gene: TRBV20-1
CDR3 protein: CSARDNSAYNSPLHF
CDR3 DNA: TGCAGTGCTAGAGACAACAGTGCCTATAATTCACCCCTCCACTTT

clone size: .
J gene: TRBJ2-5
D gene: .
V gene: TRBV6-4
CDR3 protein: CASSPGGQDAETQYF
CDR3 DNA: TGTGCCAGCAGCCCTGGCGGACAAGACGCAGAGACCCAGTACTTC

clone size: many
J gene: TRBJ2-5
D gene: TRBD2
V gene: TRBV7-8
CDR3 protein: CASSKAGGQETQYF
CDR3 DNA: TGTGCCAGCAGCAAAGCGGGGGGGCAAGAGACCCAGTACTTC

clone size: .
J gene: TRBJ1-2
D gene: .
V gene: TRBV20-1
CDR3 protein: CSASSALTTHGYTF
CDR3 DNA: TGCAGTGCCTCCTCTGCTCTCACGACGCATGGCTACACCTTC

clone size: few
J gene: TRBJ2-7
D gene: .
V gene: TRBV7-2
CDR3 protein: CASSSPGATYEQYF
CDR3 DNA: TGTGCCAGCAGCTCCCCGGGAGCGACCTACGAGCAGTACTTC

clone size: .
J gene: TRBJ1-1
D gene: .
V gene: TRBV30
CDR3 protein: CAWTGLTEAFF
CDR3 DNA: TGTGCCTGGACTGGACTCACTGAAGCTTTCTTT